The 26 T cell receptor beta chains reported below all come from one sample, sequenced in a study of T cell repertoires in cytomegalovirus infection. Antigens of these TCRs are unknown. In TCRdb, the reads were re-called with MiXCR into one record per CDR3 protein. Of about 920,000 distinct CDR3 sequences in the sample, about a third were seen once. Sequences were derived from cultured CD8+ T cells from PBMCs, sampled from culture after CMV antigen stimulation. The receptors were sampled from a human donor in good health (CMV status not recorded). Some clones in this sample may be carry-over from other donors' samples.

The CDR3 nucleotides are TGTGCCAGCAGTTTTTTTCTTGGAAGCAATCAGCCCCAGCATTTT. This codes for CASSFFLGSNQPQHF. The chain is built from TRBV12-3 or TRBV12-4 and TRBJ1-5; D remains unclear. This CDR3 contains 15 residues. The ends were cut back, 3 bases at V and 1 base at J, with 10 bases in the middle.

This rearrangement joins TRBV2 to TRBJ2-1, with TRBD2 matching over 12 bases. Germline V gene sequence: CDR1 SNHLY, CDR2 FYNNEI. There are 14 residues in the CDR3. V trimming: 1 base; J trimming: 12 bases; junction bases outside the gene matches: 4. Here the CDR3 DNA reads TGTGCCAGCAGTGAAGGAACTAGCGGGGGGTTGCAGTTCTTC. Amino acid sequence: CASSEGTSGGLQFF.

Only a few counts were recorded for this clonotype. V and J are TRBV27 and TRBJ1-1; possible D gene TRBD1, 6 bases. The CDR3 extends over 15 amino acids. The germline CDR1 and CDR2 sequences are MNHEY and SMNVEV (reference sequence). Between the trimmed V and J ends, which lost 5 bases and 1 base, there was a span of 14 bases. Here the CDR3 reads CASSAQGRGNTEAFF. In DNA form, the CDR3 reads TGTGCCAGCAGTGCACAGGGCCGGGGGAACACTGAAGCTTTCTTT.

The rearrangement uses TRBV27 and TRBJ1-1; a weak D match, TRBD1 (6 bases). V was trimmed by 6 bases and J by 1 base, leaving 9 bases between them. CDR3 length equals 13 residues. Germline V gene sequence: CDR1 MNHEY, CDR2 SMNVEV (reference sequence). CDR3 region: CASSGQKNTEAFF. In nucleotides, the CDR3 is TGTGCCAGCAGCGGACAGAAGAACACTGAAGCTTTCTTT.

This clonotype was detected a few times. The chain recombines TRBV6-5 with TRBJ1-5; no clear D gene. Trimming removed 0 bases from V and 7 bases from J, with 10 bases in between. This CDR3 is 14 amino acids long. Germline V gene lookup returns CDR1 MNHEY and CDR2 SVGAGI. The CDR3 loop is CASSYSTGMQPQHF. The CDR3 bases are TGTGCCAGCAGTTACTCGACGGGGATGCAGCCCCAGCATTTT.

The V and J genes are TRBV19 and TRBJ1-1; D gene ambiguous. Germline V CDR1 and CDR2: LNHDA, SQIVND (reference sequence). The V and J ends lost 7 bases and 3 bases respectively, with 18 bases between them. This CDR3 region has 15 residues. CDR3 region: CASTFRALYYTEAFF. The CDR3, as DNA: TGTGCCAGTACCTTTCGAGCCCTTTACTACACTGAAGCTTTCTTT.

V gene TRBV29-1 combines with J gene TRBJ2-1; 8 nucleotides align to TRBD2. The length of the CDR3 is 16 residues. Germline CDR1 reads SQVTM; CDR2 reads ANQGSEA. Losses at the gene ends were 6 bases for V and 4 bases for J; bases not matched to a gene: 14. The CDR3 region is CSVSGGVEGLYNEQFF. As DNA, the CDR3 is TGCAGCGTGTCGGGGGGGGTGGAGGGGTTATACAATGAGCAGTTCTTC.

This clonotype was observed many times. CDR3 nucleotide sequence: TGTGCCAGCAGCTTAGCGCACGTTAGGGCGAGCTCCTACAATGAGCAGTTCTTC. The encoded protein is CASSLAHVRASSYNEQFF. J is TRBJ2-1 and V is TRBV7-2; no clear D. Germline-derived CDR1 and CDR2 are SGHTA and FQGNSA. V lost 0 bases and J lost 0, with 15 bases in between. This CDR3 has 18 amino acids.

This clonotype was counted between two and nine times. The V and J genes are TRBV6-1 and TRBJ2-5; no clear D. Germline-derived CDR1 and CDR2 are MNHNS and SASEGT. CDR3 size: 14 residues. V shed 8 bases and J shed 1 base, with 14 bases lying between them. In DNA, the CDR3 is TGTGCCAGCTATGATATAACAGCCCAAGAGACCCAGTACTTC. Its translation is CASYDITAQETQYF.

CDR3 DNA: TGTGCCAGCAGCTCCTCGGGGCAGGACTATGGCTACACCTTC. Translating it yields CASSSSGQDYGYTF. The gene calls are TRBV7-9 and TRBJ1-2; TRBD1 might be the D (5 bases). The V and J ends lost 4 bases and 3 bases respectively, with 12 bases between them. There are 14 residues in the CDR3. Germline V lookup: CDR1 SEHNR, CDR2 FQNEAQ (reference sequence).

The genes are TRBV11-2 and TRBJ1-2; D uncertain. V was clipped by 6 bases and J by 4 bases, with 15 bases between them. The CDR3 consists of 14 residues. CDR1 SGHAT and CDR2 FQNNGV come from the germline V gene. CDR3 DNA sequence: TGTGCCAGCAGGGGCCCTCAGGAGATCTATGGCTACACCTTC. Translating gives CASRGPQEIYGYTF.

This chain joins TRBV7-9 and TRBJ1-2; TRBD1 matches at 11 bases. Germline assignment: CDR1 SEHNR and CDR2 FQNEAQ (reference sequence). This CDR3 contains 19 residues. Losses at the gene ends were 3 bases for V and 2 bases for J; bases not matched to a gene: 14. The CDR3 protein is CASSFESLDRGPYNYGYTF. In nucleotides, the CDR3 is TGTGCCAGCAGCTTTGAATCGCTGGACAGGGGGCCGTACAACTATGGCTACACCTTC.

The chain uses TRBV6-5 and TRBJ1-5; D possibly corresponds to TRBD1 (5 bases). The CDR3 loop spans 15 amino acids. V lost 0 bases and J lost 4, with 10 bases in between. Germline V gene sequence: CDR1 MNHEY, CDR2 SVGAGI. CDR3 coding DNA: TGTGCCAGCAGTTACTCCCCGGGGGGGAATCAGCCCCAGCATTTT. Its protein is CASSYSPGGNQPQHF.

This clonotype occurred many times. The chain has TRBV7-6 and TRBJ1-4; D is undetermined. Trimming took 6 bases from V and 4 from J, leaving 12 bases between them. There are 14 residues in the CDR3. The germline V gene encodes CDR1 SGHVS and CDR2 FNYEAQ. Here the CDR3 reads CASRAPGYNEKLFF. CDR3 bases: TGTGCCAGCAGGGCCCCGGGCTATAATGAAAAACTGTTTTTT. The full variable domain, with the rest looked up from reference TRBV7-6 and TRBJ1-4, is GAGVSQSPRYKVTKRGQDVALRCDPISGHVSLYWYRQALGQGPEFLTYFNYEAQQDKSGLPNDRFSAERPEGSISTLTIQRTEQRDSAMYRCASRAPGYNEKLFFGSGTQLSVL.

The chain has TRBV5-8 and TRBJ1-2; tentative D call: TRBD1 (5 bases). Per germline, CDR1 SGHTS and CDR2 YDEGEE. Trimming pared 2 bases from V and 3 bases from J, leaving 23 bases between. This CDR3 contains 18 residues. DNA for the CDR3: TGTGCCAGCAGCTTAGGTTTTTCGCAGGGTAAAGCTCACTATGGCTACACCTTC. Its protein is CASSLGFSQGKAHYGYTF.

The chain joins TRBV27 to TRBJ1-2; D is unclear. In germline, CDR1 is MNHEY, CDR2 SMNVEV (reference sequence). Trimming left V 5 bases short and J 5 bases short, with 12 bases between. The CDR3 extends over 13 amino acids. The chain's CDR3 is CASSDYLGYGYTF. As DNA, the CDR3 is TGTGCCAGCAGTGATTACCTGGGATATGGCTACACCTTC.

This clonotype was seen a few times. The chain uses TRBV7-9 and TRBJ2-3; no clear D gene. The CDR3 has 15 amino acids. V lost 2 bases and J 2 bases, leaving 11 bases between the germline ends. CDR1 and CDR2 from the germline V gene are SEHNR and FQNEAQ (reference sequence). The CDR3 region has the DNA TGTGCCAGCAGCTTATCGGTTCGACTCACAGATACGCAGTATTTT. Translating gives CASSLSVRLTDTQYF. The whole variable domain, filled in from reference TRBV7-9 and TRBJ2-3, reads DTGVSQNPRHKITKRGQNVTFRCDPISEHNRLYWYRQTLGQGPEFLTYFQNEAQLEKSRLLSDRFSAERPKGSFSTLEIQRTEQGDSAMYLCASSLSVRLTDTQYFGPGTRLTVL.

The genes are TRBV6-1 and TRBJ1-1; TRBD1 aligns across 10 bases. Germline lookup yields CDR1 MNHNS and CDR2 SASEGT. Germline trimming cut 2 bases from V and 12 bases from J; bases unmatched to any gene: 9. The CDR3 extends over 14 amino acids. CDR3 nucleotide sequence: TGTGCCAGCAGTGAAAGAGAAGGACAGGGGGAACCTTTCTTT. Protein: CASSEREGQGEPFF.

The CDR3 loop is CASSVVPFSGNTIYF. CDR3 nucleotide sequence: TGTGCCAGCAGCGTAGTTCCTTTCTCTGGAAACACCATATATTTT. The rearrangement uses TRBV9 and TRBJ1-3; the D is unclear. Germline assignment: CDR1 SGDLS and CDR2 YYNGEE. V was shortened by 0 bases and J by 0 bases, with 7 bases between the two germline ends. The CDR3 runs to 15 residues.

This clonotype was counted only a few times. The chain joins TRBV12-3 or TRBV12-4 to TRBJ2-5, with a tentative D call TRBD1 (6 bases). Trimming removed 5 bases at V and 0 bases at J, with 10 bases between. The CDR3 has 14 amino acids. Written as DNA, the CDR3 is TGTGCCAGCAGTGGGACAATGTACCAAGAGACCCAGTACTTC. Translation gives CASSGTMYQETQYF.

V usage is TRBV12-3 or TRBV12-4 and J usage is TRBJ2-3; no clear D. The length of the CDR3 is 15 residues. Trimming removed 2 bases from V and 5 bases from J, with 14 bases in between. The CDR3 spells CASSLLPTTGDTQYF. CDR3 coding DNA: TGTGCCAGCAGTTTACTTCCCACTACCGGAGATACGCAGTATTTT.

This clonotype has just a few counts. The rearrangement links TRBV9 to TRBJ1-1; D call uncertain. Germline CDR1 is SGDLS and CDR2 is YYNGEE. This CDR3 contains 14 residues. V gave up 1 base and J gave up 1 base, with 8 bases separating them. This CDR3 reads CASSVSAKNTEAFF. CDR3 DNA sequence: TGTGCCAGCAGCGTATCGGCTAAGAACACTGAAGCTTTCTTT.

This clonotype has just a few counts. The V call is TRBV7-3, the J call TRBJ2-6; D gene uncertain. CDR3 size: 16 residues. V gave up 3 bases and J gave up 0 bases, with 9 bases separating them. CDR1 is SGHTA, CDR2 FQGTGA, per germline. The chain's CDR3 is CASSFSPSSGANVLTF. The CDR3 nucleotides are TGTGCCAGCAGCTTTAGCCCGAGCTCTGGGGCCAACGTCCTGACTTTC.

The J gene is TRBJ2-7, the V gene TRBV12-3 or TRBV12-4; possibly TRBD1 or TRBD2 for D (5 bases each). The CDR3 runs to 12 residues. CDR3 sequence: CATSTGRSEQYV. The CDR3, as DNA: TGTGCTACCAGTACGGGGCGCAGCGAGCAGTACGTC.

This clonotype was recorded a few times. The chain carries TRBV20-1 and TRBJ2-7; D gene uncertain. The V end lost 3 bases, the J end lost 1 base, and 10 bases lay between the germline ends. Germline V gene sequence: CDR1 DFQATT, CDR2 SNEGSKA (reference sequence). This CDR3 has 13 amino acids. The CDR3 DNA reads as TGCAGTGCTAGGTCAAGGAGTTCCTACGAGCAGTACGTC. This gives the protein CSARSRSSYEQYV.

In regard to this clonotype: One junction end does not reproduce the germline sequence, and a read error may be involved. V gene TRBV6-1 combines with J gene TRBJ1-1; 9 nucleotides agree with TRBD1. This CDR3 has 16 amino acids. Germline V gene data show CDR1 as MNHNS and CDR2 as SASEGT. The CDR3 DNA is TGTGCCAACAGTTTTGTGACAGGGGGAGAGAACACTGAAGCTTTCTTT. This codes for CANSFVTGGENTEAFF.